This TCR beta chain was observed in a study of cytomegalovirus exposure and HLA in healthy donors. Whole-study findings and limits: In a later analysis, an Asian-associated ancestry cluster reportedly showed fewer N-insertions than the roughly 690-donor mean.

CDR1 and CDR2 (germline): KGHSH, LQKENI. The V end was cut by 3 bases, the J end by 7 bases, with 12 bases between. The CDR3 sequence is 13 residues long. A few counts support this clone. Its specificity is not known. The primer mix had 60 Vbeta and 13 Jbeta primers. Method: immunoSEQ multiplex PCR; TCRdb's copy keeps in-frame clones and lacks some. The sample records about 98,000 clones, 63% being singletons. V is TRBV18 and J is TRBJ1-2; tentative D call: TRBD1 (6 bases). The clonotype originates from a human donor in good health. Sequenced sample: PBMCs. Written as DNA, the CDR3 is TGTGCCAGCTCACCCAATTCAGGGGCTGGCTACACCTTC. As protein: CASSPNSGAGYTF.